These 24 T cell receptor delta chains originate from one sample sequenced in a study of gamma-delta T cells after stem cell transplantation. With CATT, TCRdb re-called clones from the RT-PCR reads. This table holds 1,200 to 1,500 delta-chain clones, under 2.5% found once. Material: gamma-delta T cells. Every receptor here comes from a human donor. It is not recorded whose cells these are; they may come from a transplant donor.

This clone has a handful of counts. A far larger clone is just one base off, so this is likely a read error. The chain carries TRDV2 and TRDJ3; the D gene is possibly TRDD3 (6 bases). Germline V lookup: CDR1 GEAIGNYY, CDR2 EKD. The CDR3 totals 18 residues. For the CDR3, the DNA is TGTGCCTGTGGCACCGCCGGGGGAATATCCTGGGACACCCGACAGATGTTTTTC. It is translated as CACGTAGGISWDTRQMFF.

This clone was counted at least ten times. The chain recombines TRDV1 with TRDJ1, with TRDD3 identical over 13 bases. Per the germline V gene, CDR1 is TSWWSYY and CDR2 is QGS. With 0 bases clipped from V and 2 bases from J, the junction kept 27 bases outside the gene matches. The CDR3 is 25 amino acids. CDR3: CALGELRGRLYWGIREGRDTDKLIF. In nucleotides, the CDR3 is TGTGCTCTTGGGGAACTTCGAGGCAGATTATACTGGGGGATACGGGAGGGTCGAGATACCGATAAACTCATCTTT.

Remarks on this clone: This probably arose from a read error, given a far larger clone one base away. The CDR3 DNA follows: TGTGCAGCAAGCGTGATGTTTTACGCGCCGGGGTGGTACACCGATAAACTCATCTTT. Protein: CAASVMFYAPGWYTDKLIF. V usage is TRAV29/DV5 and J usage is TRDJ1, with D unclear. Germline values: CDR1 NSMFDY, CDR2 ISSIKDK. The CDR3 is made up of 19 amino acids. V lost 0 bases and J lost 0, with 24 bases in between.

This clone is medium-sized by share. The same CDR3 also results from other DNA sequences found in this sample. This chain uses TRDV1 with TRDJ3, with TRDD2 matching 9 bases. Germline V CDR1 and CDR2: TSWWSYY, QGS. Unmatched junction bases numbered 36, after V lost 3 bases and J lost 0 bases. The CDR3 loop spans 29 amino acids. This CDR3 is CALGDLREVLPTRRLGASPGSWDTRQMFF. The CDR3 nucleotides are TGTGCTCTTGGGGACCTAAGAGAAGTCCTTCCTACCCGTCGGCTGGGGGCCTCCCCGGGCTCCTGGGACACCCGACAGATGTTTTTC.

Many counts were recorded for this clone. With a far larger clone one base away, a read error is the likely cause. The rearrangement joins TRDV2 to TRDJ1; D is ambiguous. Germline V gene lookup returns CDR1 GEAIGNYY and CDR2 EKD. This CDR3 is built from 15 residues. The DNA for the CDR3 is TGTGCCCGTGACCCCCTCGCCCCGTACACCGATAAACTCATCTTT. It encodes CARDPLAPYTDKLIF.

As regards this clone: Given a much more abundant clone one base away, this may be a read error. Within the sample, other DNA sequences also encode this same CDR3. The V call is TRDV1, the J call TRDJ4; D might be TRDD2 or TRDD3, each matching 7 bases. Trimming took off 0 bases at V and 5 bases at J, with 31 bases between the two ends. The CDR3 runs 20 residues. Germline V gene data show CDR1 as TSWWSYY and CDR2 as QGS. The CDR3 DNA is TGTGCTCTTGGGGAACTAGGAGAATTCCTACGCTGGGGGGCCCTCAGGCCCCTGATCTTT. Its protein is CALGELGEFLRWGALRPLIF.

This clone was counted between two and nine times. The protein TCRdb lists belongs to a much larger clone and differs from this DNA's translation at residue 12, which points to a read error; the protein shown is made from the DNA. This chain uses TRDV2 with TRDJ1; 13 nucleotides align to TRDD3. V gave up 0 bases and J gave up 3 bases; unmatched junction bases: 6. CDR1 is GEAIGNYY, CDR2 EKD, per germline. The CDR3 length is 17 residues. The CDR3 DNA reads as TGTGCCTGTGACACCGTACTGGGGGATACGTACGCCGATAAACTCATCTTT. Translated, it gives CACDTVLGDTYADKLIF.

Within the sample, this clone is medium-sized. Distinct nucleotide sequences in the sample also encode this CDR3. The chain uses TRDV1 and TRDJ1, with 7 bases matching TRDD2. CDR3 length: 23 amino acids. Germline CDR1 reads TSWWSYY; CDR2 reads QGS. V shed 1 base, J shed 3 bases, and the junction held 29 bases outside the gene matches. The CDR3 reads CALGEQSRWPSFVLVLYPDKLIF. The CDR3 nucleotides are TGTGCTCTTGGGGAACAAAGTCGTTGGCCTTCCTTCGTACTTGTACTCTACCCCGATAAACTCATCTTT.

This clone was counted only a few times. This is likely an artifact of a read error, given a far larger clone one base away. This specimen includes other DNA sequences encoding the same CDR3. The gene calls are TRDV2 and TRDJ1; TRDD3 aligns across 7 bases. The CDR3 is 14 residues long. CDR1 is GEAIGNYY, CDR2 EKD, per germline. CDR3 coding DNA: TGTGCCTGCGACACCGTGGGGGACCCCGATAAACTCATCTTT. It encodes CACDTVGDPDKLIF.

This clone ranks as medium-sized. This clone may be a read error of a much larger clone one base away. This chain joins TRDV1 and TRDJ4; 12 bases map to TRDD3. There are 22 residues in the CDR3. Looked up from germline, CDR1 is TSWWSYY and CDR2 is QGS. V dropped 3 bases and J dropped 1; count of bases not matched to a gene: 24. CDR3 nucleotide sequence: TGTGCTCTTGGGGACCATCTCCTCCACCCGCTACTGGGGGATACCCAAGTCAGACCCCTGATCTTT. It encodes CALGDHLLHPLLGDTQVRPLIF.

This clone was recorded a few times. A much larger clonotype is one base distant, so this may be a read error. This chain links TRDV3 with TRDJ1; TRDD3 aligns across 10 bases. Germline loops: CDR1 TVYSNPD, CDR2 GDNSRS (reference sequence). There are 21 residues in the CDR3. CDR3 sequence: CASHSRRPPKGTGGYTDKLIF. The CDR3 nucleotides are TGTGCTTCACACTCCCGGCGACCTCCTAAGGGGACTGGGGGATACACCGATAAACTCATCTTT.

This clone was observed a handful of times. TCRdb assigns this DNA the protein of a much larger clone, which departs from its translation at residue 6; this likely reflects a read error, and the protein shown comes from translating the DNA. DNA for the CDR3: TGTGCCTGTGACACCGCACTGGGGGATACGTACACCGATAAACTCATCTTT. Translated: CACDTALGDTYTDKLIF. The gene calls are TRDV2 and TRDJ1, with 13 nucleotides matching TRDD3. V lost 0 bases, J lost 0 bases, and 3 bases stayed unmatched. Germline V gives CDR1 GEAIGNYY, CDR2 EKD. This CDR3 is 17 amino acids long.

Note on this clone: A far larger clone is only one base removed, so a read error is likely. The rearrangement links TRDV2 to TRDJ1; no clear D. The CDR3 has 15 amino acids. Trimming left V 9 bases short and J 4 bases short, with 23 bases between. The germline V gene encodes CDR1 GEAIGNYY and CDR2 EKD. For the CDR3, the DNA is TGTGCCCGTATTCTTGTACCCGGCGAGGACGATAAACTCATCTTT. Its translation: CARILVPGEDDKLIF.

By sample fraction, this clone is medium-sized. A far larger clone is only one base removed, so a read error is likely. The same CDR3 arises from other DNA sequences in this sample as well. V is TRDV2 and J is TRDJ1; 7 nucleotides match TRDD3. Germline CDR1 reads GEAIGNYY; CDR2 reads EKD. The CDR3 consists of 17 residues. CDR3 sequence (DNA): TGTGCCTGTGACCCCGCCGAGGGGGATTCGTACACCGATAAACTCATCTTC. Translating it yields CACDPAEGDSYTDKLIF.

In its sample, this clone was seen a few times. A single base is all that separates this from a far larger clone, so a read error is likely. The chain combines TRDV1 with TRDJ1; 12 nucleotides agree with TRDD3. This CDR3 is built from 20 residues. Per germline, CDR1 TSWWSYY and CDR2 QGS. V shed 0 bases and J 3 bases; nucleotides not matched to a gene: 14. The CDR3 nucleotides are TGTGCTCTTGGGGAACTTACCTCCTTTCTTTACTGGGGGATACCCGATAAACTCATCTTT. The encoded protein is CALGELTSFLYWGIPDKLIF.

Judged by abundance, this clone is large. The sample carries other DNA sequences with the same CDR3. This chain joins TRDV2 and TRDJ1, with 10 bases aligning to TRDD3. The CDR3 has 17 residues. Germline assignment: CDR1 GEAIGNYY and CDR2 EKD. After removal of 5 bases from V and 2 bases from J, the junction contained 13 bases not matched to a gene. The CDR3 DNA follows: TGTGCCTGTGTGCCCCTTCTCAACTGGGGGATTACCGATAAACTCATCTTT. Amino acid sequence: CACVPLLNWGITDKLIF.

A few counts support this clone. A read error likely explains this, since a far larger clone differs by one base. The rearrangement links TRDV1 to TRDJ1; 8 bases line up with TRDD2. The germline gives CDR1 TSWWSYY, CDR2 QGS. The V segment lost 3 bases and the J segment 6 bases; nucleotides outside the gene matches: 36. The CDR3 is 24 amino acids. The CDR3 is CALGEPRLVLPTGSYGDGTNKLIF. In DNA, the CDR3 is TGTGCTCTTGGGGAGCCCCGACTCGTACTTCCTACGGGGTCTTATGGGGATGGTACCAATAAACTCATCTTT.

Within the sample, this clone is medium-sized (0.01 to 0.1%). This may be a read error: a much more frequent sequence differs by one nucleotide. The chain carries TRDV2 and TRDJ1, with 13 bases aligning to TRDD3. Germline CDR1 is GEAIGNYY and CDR2 is EKD. Unmatched junction bases numbered 23, after V lost 5 bases and J lost 0 bases. The CDR3 contains 22 residues. The CDR3 spells CACGQSYWGIRSTPSYTDKLIF. The CDR3, as DNA: TGTGCCTGTGGCCAATCGTACTGGGGGATACGTAGTACGCCATCGTACACCGATAAACTCATCTTT.

This clone has more than one count but fewer than ten. The protein given by TCRdb reflects a much larger clone and differs at residue 5 from this DNA's translation, likely from a read error; the protein shown is the DNA's translation. The chain uses TRDV2 and TRDJ1; 7 nucleotides align to TRDD3. The CDR3 sequence is 15 residues long. With 3 bases clipped from V and 7 bases from J, the junction kept 13 bases outside the gene matches. Germline V CDR1 and CDR2: GEAIGNYY, EKD. DNA for the CDR3: TGTGCCTGTGACGCACTGGGGACCACCGCGGGTAAACTCATCTTT. It specifies CACDALGTTAGKLIF.

The rearrangement joins TRDV1 to TRDJ1, with TRDD3 identical over 8 bases. The CDR3 contains 26 residues. The trim removed 0 bases at V and 1 base at J, leaving 34 bases unmatched. Germline V gene lookup returns CDR1 TSWWSYY and CDR2 QGS. The CDR3 here is CALGELTGGPPNFVLGAPPSTDKLIF. The CDR3 DNA reads TGTGCTCTTGGGGAACTAACTGGAGGCCCACCTAACTTCGTACTGGGGGCCCCCCCGTCCACCGATAAACTCATCTTT.

This clone was seen more than once but under ten times. A read error may explain this, as a much larger clone is one base away. The V call is TRDV1, the J call TRDJ1; 13 bases are a match to TRDD3. In germline, CDR1 is TSWWSYY, CDR2 QGS. V shed 5 bases and J 0 bases; nucleotides not matched to a gene: 30. This CDR3 is 25 amino acids long. CDR3 DNA: TGTGCTCTTGGGCTAAGGCCTGTCCCTTCCTACTCTTACTGGGGGATACGCGGATACACCGATAAACTCATCTTT. Translated: CALGLRPVPSYSYWGIRGYTDKLIF.

By frequency in the sample, this clone is hyperexpanded. Within the sample, other DNA sequences also encode this same CDR3. The chain uses TRDV2 and TRDJ1, with 7 nucleotides matching TRDD3. The CDR3 covers 17 residues. Germline trimming cut 3 bases from V and 0 bases from J; bases unmatched to any gene: 12. Germline V gene data show CDR1 as GEAIGNYY and CDR2 as EKD. CDR3 DNA sequence: TGTGCCTGTGACCCCGCCGAGGGGGATTCGTACACCGATAAACTCATCTTT. Its protein is CACDPAEGDSYTDKLIF.

Worth noting for this clone: This likely reflects a read error, since a far larger clone is one base away. V usage is TRDV1 and J usage is TRDJ4; 12 bases fit TRDD3. The CDR3 extends over 22 amino acids. Germline assignment: CDR1 TSWWSYY and CDR2 QGS. The V segment lost 4 bases and the J segment 1 base; nucleotides outside the gene matches: 25. The CDR3 DNA reads TGTGCTCTTGGGGGCCATTTCCTCCACCCGCTACTGGGGGATACCCAAGTCAGACCCCTGATCTTT. Protein sequence: CALGGHFLHPLLGDTQVRPLIF.

This clone was picked up a small number of times. The V call is TRDV3, the J call TRDJ1, with D maybe TRDD2 (5 bases). Germline V gene lookup returns CDR1 TVYSNPD and CDR2 GDNSRS (reference sequence). The CDR3 has 20 amino acids. Trimming cost V 2 bases and J 1 base, with 32 bases left between them. In DNA form, the CDR3 reads TGTGCCTTTTTCAGGTCTGTTCTTTCCCTCTTCCCCTCGGGCACCGATAAACTCATCTTT. Encoded protein: CAFFRSVLSLFPSGTDKLIF.